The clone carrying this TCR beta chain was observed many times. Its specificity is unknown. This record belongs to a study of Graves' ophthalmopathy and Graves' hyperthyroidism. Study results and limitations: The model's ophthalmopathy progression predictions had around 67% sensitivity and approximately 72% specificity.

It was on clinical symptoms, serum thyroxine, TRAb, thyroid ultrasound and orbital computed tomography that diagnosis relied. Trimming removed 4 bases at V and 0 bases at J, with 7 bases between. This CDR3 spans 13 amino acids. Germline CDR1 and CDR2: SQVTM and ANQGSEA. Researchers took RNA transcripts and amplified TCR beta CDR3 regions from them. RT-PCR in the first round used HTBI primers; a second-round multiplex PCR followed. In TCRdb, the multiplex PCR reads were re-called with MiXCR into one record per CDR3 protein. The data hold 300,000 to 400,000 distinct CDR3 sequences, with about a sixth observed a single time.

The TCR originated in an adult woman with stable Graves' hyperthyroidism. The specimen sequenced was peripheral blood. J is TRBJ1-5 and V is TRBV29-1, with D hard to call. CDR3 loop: CSVAGNSNQPQHF. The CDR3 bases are TGCAGCGTTGCGGGAAATAGCAATCAGCCCCAGCATTTT.